This T cell receptor beta chain was sequenced for a study of blood T cell repertoires in COVID-19. In the study overall: Samples of COVID-19 (acute and convalescent) were obtained from the United States, Italy and Spain. Sample material is recorded as cDNA or gDNA derived from T cells, B-cell-depleted T cells, or PBMCs.

J gave up 0 bases and V 8 bases, and 4 bases lay outside the gene matches. The CDR3 extends over 13 amino acids. Germline V CDR1 and CDR2: SGHRS, YFSETQ. This clone has a single count. Other nucleotide sequences in the sample specify the same CDR3. Authors' processing steps: Reference gene primers were amplified, and this amplification served to estimate nucleated cell counts. Sequencing used immunoSEQ multiplex PCR; TCRdb keeps in-frame clones, though not all of them. V and J calls and clone size come straight from that table; D and trimming were deduced from the DNA. The sample lists 150,000 to 200,000 clones, about 87% seen once, with around 4% in the top ten.

The source is a woman aged 55-75 years who had recovered from COVID-19. This chain joins TRBV5-1 and TRBJ1-1; 7 bases align to TRBD1. The sequenced sample was peripheral blood. CDR3 loop: CASTTGLNTEAFF. The CDR3 DNA follows: TGCGCCAGTACGACAGGGTTGAACACTGAAGCTTTCTTT. Full variable domain (outside the CDR3, taken from reference TRBV5-1 and TRBJ1-1): KAGVTQTPRYLIKTRGQQVTLSCSPISGHRSVSWYQQTPGQGLQFLFEYFSETQRNKGNFPGRFSGRQFSNSRSEMNVSTLELGDSALYLCASTTGLNTEAFFGQGTRLTVV.